This TCR beta chain came from a study of blood T cell repertoires in COVID-19. As originally analysed: Estimated nucleated cell counts came from reference gene primer amplification. The method was immunoSEQ multiplex PCR; TCRdb's version includes in-frame clones alone and lacks a portion of them. V and J calls and clone size follow that table, whereas D and trimming were derived from the DNA. The sample consists of fewer than 350,000 clones, about 91% of them appearing once. Germline loops: CDR1 MDHEN, CDR2 SYDVKM. The CDR3 runs to 12 residues. V was trimmed by 7 bases and J by 2 bases, leaving 6 bases between them. Study members were between 18 and 89 years old and lived in fewer than 30 US regions. Those designated as exposed participants met a COVID-19 case within 2 weeks before study entry.

This chain uses TRBV28 with TRBJ1-5, with D possibly matching TRBD1 (6 bases). This TCR was recovered from a man aged 40-49 years who had been exposed to COVID-19. Sequenced material: PBMCs or T cells enriched from blood (not recorded which). CDR3 coding DNA: TGTGCCAGCACAGGGGGCAATCAGCCCCAGCATTTT. Translating gives CASTGGNQPQHF.